Listed here are 9 T cell receptor beta chains from one sample, sequenced in a study of shared clonotypes between healthy human individuals. TCRdb's table, derived via immunoSEQ multiplex PCR, lists solely in-frame clones and lacks some. The sample carries more than 2,000,000 clones, 90% to 95% recorded once. The material sequenced was naive CD4+ T cells from PBMCs. Subset meaning: CD45RA+ positively selected. The receptors here all came from a man younger than 35 in good health. Some clones in this sample may be carry-over from other donors' samples.

For this clone: Lacking the conserved final phenylalanine or tryptophan, this CDR3 likely reflects a read error. The DNA is omitted, as the CDR3 cannot be located on it reliably, and the CDR3 follows TCRdb's listing. The chain links TRBV28 to TRBJ2-7. The germline V gene encodes CDR1 MDHEN and CDR2 SYDVKM. The CDR3 is 11 residues long, ends included. This CDR3 is CASSGPDGVIL.

The chain links TRBV11-1 to TRBJ2-1, with 8 bases lining up with TRBD2. V shed 0 bases and J 6 bases; nucleotides not matched to a gene: 7. CDR1 SGHAT and CDR2 FQDESV come from the germline V gene (reference sequence). CDR3 length: 16 amino acids. The CDR3: CASSLAQVAGTNEQFF. CDR3 nucleotides: TGTGCCAGCAGCTTAGCGCAAGTAGCGGGGACCAATGAGCAGTTCTTC. Complete variable domain (other parts from reference TRBV11-1 and TRBJ2-1): EAEVAQSPRYKITEKSQAVAFWCDPISGHATLYWYRQILGQGPELLVQFQDESVVDDSQLPKDRFSAERLKGVDSTLKIQPAELGDSAMYLCASSLAQVAGTNEQFFGPGTRLTVL.

The chain has TRBV7-2 and TRBJ2-5, with a weak D call TRBD1 (6 bases). Germline V gives CDR1 SGHTA, CDR2 FQGNSA. V was cut by 0 bases and J by 2 bases, with 10 bases left in between. CDR3 length: 15 amino acids. The CDR3 loop reads CASSLALGQQETQYF. The CDR3 DNA reads TGTGCCAGCAGCTTAGCTCTTGGACAGCAAGAGACCCAGTACTTC.

The genes are TRBV15 and TRBJ1-4, with a tentative D call TRBD1 (6 bases). The germline V and J ends were trimmed by 3 bases and 11 bases, with 13 bases remaining between them. CDR1 is LNHNV and CDR2 is YYDKDF in the germline V gene (reference sequence). The CDR3 totals 13 residues. CDR3 in DNA: TGTGCCACCAGCAGCACAGGGTTTCTGAAACTGTTTTTT. The encoded protein is CATSSTGFLKLFF.

The rearrangement uses TRBV10-3 and TRBJ1-1, with 7 bases aligning to TRBD1. The CDR3 contains 13 residues. CDR1 is ENHRY, CDR2 SYGVKD, per germline. The ends lost 6 bases at V and 1 base at J; junction bases unmatched: 2. CDR3 nucleotide sequence: TGTGCCATCAGCGACAGGGCGAACACTGAAGCTTTCTTT. It is translated as CAISDRANTEAFF.

The rearrangement joins TRBV10-3 to TRBJ2-7, with TRBD1 identical over 9 bases. From germline, CDR1 is ENHRY and CDR2 SYGVKD. There are 17 residues in the CDR3. The junction had 10 bases not matched to a gene; V was cut back by 4 bases and J by 0 bases. The DNA for the CDR3 is TGTGCCATCAGTGGAAACTTAGGGACAGGGATCTCCTACGAGCAGTACTTC. It yields the protein CAISGNLGTGISYEQYF.

The V and J genes are TRBV7-3 and TRBJ1-1, with TRBD1 as a possible D gene (6 bases). The CDR3 runs to 17 residues. V dropped 1 base and J dropped 5 bases, with 20 bases sitting between them. Germline lookup yields CDR1 SGHTA and CDR2 FQGTGA. The CDR3 sequence is CASSLITPANRVTEAFF. The CDR3 nucleotides read TGTGCCAGCAGCTTAATAACCCCAGCCAACAGGGTGACTGAAGCTTTCTTT.

The chain is built from TRBV30 and TRBJ2-2; D uncertain. The germline gives CDR1 GTSNPN, CDR2 SVGIG (reference sequence). V was shortened by 5 bases and J by 0 bases, with 7 bases between the two germline ends. The CDR3 spans 13 residues. CDR3 residues: CAWCPTNTGELFF. The CDR3 region has the DNA TGTGCCTGGTGCCCTACGAACACCGGGGAGCTGTTTTTT.

This clone occurred once. The chain couples TRBV5-4 to TRBJ2-2, with TRBD1 as a possible D gene (5 bases). Germline CDR1 SGHNT, CDR2 YYREEE (reference sequence). V was cut by 1 base and J by 1 base, with 8 bases left in between. The CDR3 consists of 15 residues. CDR3 region: CASSLPQENTGELFF. CDR3 nucleotide sequence: TGTGCCAGCAGCTTGCCACAGGAGAACACCGGGGAGCTGTTTTTT.